This T cell receptor beta chain was identified in a study of T cell responses to AZD1222 COVID-19 vaccine. The study's findings and limits: Spike-specific TCR depth and breadth grew after two AZD1222 doses. The number of AZD1222 recipients seropositive at baseline was only five to seven. Donor demographics were predominantly white British with a female majority; clonal diversity may be underestimated.

About this clone: The antigen is undetermined.

Here immunoSEQ multiplex PCR was the method, and the copy in TCRdb shows in-frame clones only, minus some. The table shows about 150,000 clones, with 90% to 95% occurring only once. There are 14 residues in the CDR3. V shed 10 bases and J shed 7 bases, with 19 bases lying between them. Germline V gene sequence: CDR1 KGHDR, CDR2 SFDVKD. The chain joins TRBV24-1 to TRBJ2-1; D remains ambiguous. The TCR was taken from an adult in good health. Sequenced here: peripheral blood, sampled on day 0 of AZD1222 vaccination. The CDR3 loop reads CATIGANNGNEQFF. For the CDR3, the DNA is TGTGCCACAATCGGCGCCAATAACGGGAATGAGCAGTTCTTC.